These T cell receptor beta chains were read from a single sample in a study of cytomegalovirus exposure and HLA in healthy donors. Sequencing was performed with immunoSEQ multiplex PCR; in TCRdb, only in-frame clones are kept and a portion is missing. The data show roughly 190,000 clones, with about 81% seen just once and around 2% held by the top ten. Input material: PBMCs. All receptors derive from a man aged 18 to 30 in good health and CMV-seronegative. Each CDR3 is given with its conserved first and last residue. The order of the fields is J gene, clone size, V gene, D gene, CDR3 protein, CDR3 DNA. A D gene is named only where the DNA matches it firmly. Size is stated for part of the rows, as once, few or many counts, or as a class when the clone is expanded.

J: TRBJ2-7; size: once; V: TRBV4-1; D: -; CDR3: CASSQTASYEQYF; DNA: TGCGCCAGCAGCCAAACAGCCTCCTACGAGCAGTACTTC
J: TRBJ1-5; size: -; V: TRBV19; D: TRBD1; CDR3: CASSTDRGYQPQHF; DNA: TGTGCCAGTAGTACCGACAGGGGGTATCAGCCCCAGCATTTT
J: TRBJ2-1; size: -; V: TRBV6-5; D: TRBD2; CDR3: CASSPVAGGPHEQFF; DNA: TGTGCCAGCAGCCCGGTAGCGGGGGGGCCCCATGAGCAGTTCTTC
J: TRBJ1-6; size: few; V: TRBV9; D: -; CDR3: CASSAREGGVSSPLHF; DNA: TGTGCCAGCAGCGCTAGGGAGGGGGGGGTGTCCTCACCCCTCCACTTT
J: TRBJ2-7; size: -; V: TRBV5-4; D: TRBD1; CDR3: CASSLAGTGGYEQYF; DNA: TGTGCCAGCAGCTTGGCCGGGACAGGGGGCTACGAGCAGTACTTC
J: TRBJ2-1; size: -; V: TRBV6-1; D: -; CDR3: CASSESGANEQFF; DNA: TGTGCCAGCAGTGAATCAGGCGCCAATGAGCAGTTCTTC
J: TRBJ2-1; size: -; V: TRBV15; D: TRBD2; CDR3: CATSSRRWTSGGRDNEQFF; DNA: TGTGCCACCAGCAGTCGACGGTGGACTAGCGGGGGCCGAGACAATGAGCAGTTCTTC
J: TRBJ2-1; size: -; V: TRBV7-2; D: -; CDR3: CASSPEVVNEQFF; DNA: TGTGCCAGCAGCCCAGAGGTGGTCAATGAGCAGTTCTTC
J: TRBJ2-1; size: -; V: TRBV15; D: TRBD2; CDR3: CATSGAGGYNEQFF; DNA: TGTGCCACCAGCGGAGCGGGGGGCTACAATGAGCAGTTCTTC
J: TRBJ2-2; size: -; V: TRBV13; D: -; CDR3: CASSLRRGPGELFF; DNA: TGTGCCAGCAGCTTAAGGAGGGGACCCGGGGAGCTGTTTTTT
J: TRBJ1-6; size: -; V: TRBV6-5; D: TRBD1; CDR3: CASNHETGAGSPLHF; DNA: TGTGCCAGCAACCACGAGACAGGGGCTGGTTCACCCCTCCACTTT
J: TRBJ2-7; size: -; V: TRBV4-3; D: -; CDR3: CASSQDRSYEQYF; DNA: TGCGCCAGCAGCCAAGATCGCAGCTACGAGCAGTACTTC
J: TRBJ2-5; size: -; V: TRBV9; D: TRBD1; CDR3: CASSNTGGEYQETQYF; DNA: TGTGCCAGCAGCAACACAGGGGGCGAGTACCAAGAGACCCAGTACTTC
J: TRBJ2-3; size: few; V: TRBV15; D: -; CDR3: CATSRGQLTGADTQYF; DNA: TGTGCCACCAGCAGAGGACAGTTGACCGGCGCAGATACGCAGTATTTT
J: TRBJ2-3; size: -; V: TRBV29-1; D: -; CDR3: CSVGAQDTDTQYF; DNA: TGCAGCGTTGGCGCCCAGGACACAGATACGCAGTATTTT
J: TRBJ1-3; size: -; V: TRBV10-1; D: TRBD1; CDR3: CASSGDRDTASGNTIYF; DNA: TGCGCCAGCAGTGGGGACAGGGATACGGCCTCTGGAAACACCATATATTTT
J: TRBJ2-6; size: -; V: TRBV7-9; D: TRBD1; CDR3: CASSPKTGGPYSGANVLTF; DNA: TGTGCCAGCAGCCCCAAGACAGGGGGCCCTTACTCTGGGGCCAACGTCCTGACTTTC
J: TRBJ2-2; size: -; V: TRBV7-2; D: TRBD2; CDR3: CASSLVGGYSSGELFF; DNA: TGTGCCAGCAGCTTAGTGGGGGGGTATTCGTCCGGGGAGCTGTTTTTT
J: TRBJ2-7; size: -; V: TRBV5-1; D: TRBD2; CDR3: CASSLGVAGVGFSSYEQYF; DNA: TGCGCCAGCAGCTTGGGGGTAGCGGGAGTCGGTTTCTCGTCCTACGAGCAGTACTTC
J: TRBJ2-7; size: -; V: TRBV20-1; D: -; CDR3: CSARARVEQYF; DNA: TGCAGTGCTAGAGCTCGGGTCGAGCAGTACTTC
J: TRBJ1-2; size: -; V: TRBV6-1; D: TRBD1; CDR3: CASSELGQGFYGYTF; DNA: TGTGCCAGCAGTGAATTGGGACAGGGCTTCTATGGCTACACCTTC
J: TRBJ2-1; size: -; V: TRBV5-4; D: -; CDR3: CASSLDTRSNEQFF; DNA: TGTGCCAGCAGCTTGGATACTCGAAGCAATGAGCAGTTCTTC
J: TRBJ2-5; size: -; V: TRBV10-3; D: -; CDR3: CAISESRQRETQYF; DNA: TGTGCCATCAGTGAGTCGCGACAGCGAGAGACCCAGTACTTC
J: TRBJ2-7; size: -; V: TRBV7-9; D: -; CDR3: CSSTESGYEQYF; DNA: TGTTCCAGCACCGAATCGGGGTACGAGCAGTACTTC
J: TRBJ2-2; size: -; V: TRBV11-2; D: -; CDR3: CASSNPRGPWNTGELFF; DNA: TGTGCCAGCAGCAATCCCAGGGGACCGTGGAACACCGGGGAGCTGTTTTTT
J: TRBJ2-6; size: -; V: TRBV4-3; D: -; CDR3: CASSQVRGSGANVLTF; DNA: TGCGCCAGCAGCCAAGTAAGAGGGTCTGGGGCCAACGTCCTGACTTTC
J: TRBJ2-3; size: -; V: TRBV14; D: TRBD2; CDR3: CASSQESLAGISSRWDTQYF; DNA: TGTGCCAGCAGCCAGGAATCGCTAGCGGGGATATCCTCGCGGTGGGATACGCAGTATTTT